Listed here are 6 T cell receptor beta chains from one sample, sequenced in a study of blood T cell repertoires in COVID-19. The method was immunoSEQ multiplex PCR; TCRdb's version includes in-frame clones alone and lacks a portion of them. The repertoire holds 230,000 or so clones, with around 80% as singletons. Input material: peripheral blood. These receptors were collected from a man in his forties who had recovered from COVID-19.

The rearrangement links TRBV7-2 to TRBJ2-2, with D possibly matching TRBD2 (5 bases). The V end lost 1 base, the J end lost 9 bases, and 9 bases lay between the germline ends. CDR1 SGHTA and CDR2 FQGNSA come from the germline V gene. The CDR3 contains 13 residues. The CDR3 DNA reads as TGTGCCAGCAGCTTAGTAGGCGGGTGGGAGCTGTTTTTT. Translation: CASSLVGGWELFF. Full variable domain (remainder filled in from reference TRBV7-2 and TRBJ2-2): GAGVSQSPSNKVTEKGKDVELRCDPISGHTALYWYRQSLGQGLEFLIYFQGNSAPDKSGLPSDRFSAERTGGSVSTLTIQRTQQEDSAVYLCASSLVGGWELFFGEGSRLTVL.

The genes are TRBV3-1 (or the pseudogene TRBV3-2) and TRBJ2-1; 11 positions agree with TRBD1. V dropped 4 bases and J dropped 0; count of bases not matched to a gene: 8. Germline CDR1 and CDR2: LGHDT and YNNKEL (reference sequence). This CDR3 contains 18 residues. CDR3 DNA: TGTGCCAGCAGCCCCGGGACAGGGGGAGGAAGCTCCTACAATGAGCAGTTCTTC. It is translated as CASSPGTGGGSSYNEQFF.

The chain links TRBV7-9 to TRBJ2-7; 7 bases map to TRBD1. V was clipped by 4 bases and J by 6 bases; unmatched bases: 15. Germline V gene sequence: CDR1 SEHNR, CDR2 FQNEAQ (reference sequence). The CDR3 loop spans 16 amino acids. For the CDR3, the DNA is TGTGCCAGCAGCTCCAGTGGTGGGACAGTACCAGCCGAGCAGTACTTC. This translates into CASSSSGGTVPAEQYF.

The V call is TRBV2, the J call TRBJ1-2; D unclear. CDR1 SNHLY and CDR2 FYNNEI come from the germline V gene. This CDR3 region has 11 residues. The V end lost 5 bases, the J end lost 8 bases, and 9 bases lay between the germline ends. The CDR3 protein is CASSWTAGYTF. CDR3 sequence (DNA): TGTGCCAGCAGTTGGACTGCGGGCTACACCTTC.

This sequence joins TRBV27 and TRBJ2-2; TRBD2 matches 14 bases. Trimming cost V 6 bases and J 4 bases; bases outside gene matches: 4. The CDR3 length is 16 residues. The germline gives CDR1 MNHEY, CDR2 SMNVEV (reference sequence). The CDR3 DNA reads TGTGCCAGCAGCAGACTAGCGGGAGGGATCACCGGGGAGCTGTTTTTT. Its protein product is CASSRLAGGITGELFF.

The V call is TRBV7-2, the J call TRBJ2-2; maybe TRBD2 (6 bases). CDR1 and CDR2 (germline): SGHTA, FQGNSA. The CDR3 sequence is 15 residues long. The ends were cut back, 4 bases at V and 5 bases at J, with 14 bases in the middle. Here the CDR3 reads CASSWTGTSTGELFF. The CDR3, as DNA: TGTGCCAGCAGCTGGACCGGGACTTCAACCGGGGAGCTGTTTTTT.